This TCR beta chain was documented in a study of shared clonotypes between healthy human individuals. The authors distributed each subset's genomic DNA evenly over several immunoSEQ plates. The repertoire was sequenced with immunoSEQ multiplex PCR; TCRdb's copy has only in-frame clones and lacks some. The table records a few million clones, around 95% of them present only once. Trimming left V 3 bases short and J 7 bases short, with 13 bases between. Germline CDR1 is MNHNS and CDR2 is SASEGT. CDR3 length equals 14 residues. Broader study findings: Exclusively blood specimens were collected; tissue repertoires likely differ.

Of note for this clone: Its antigen remains unidentified.

This receptor was taken from a man younger than 30 in good health. The chain uses TRBV6-1 and TRBJ2-1, with D hard to call. Sequenced: naive CD4+ T cells sorted from blood. Indicated subset: CD45RA+ positively selected. The CDR3 region is CASSEGRVRNEQFF. CDR3 sequence (DNA): TGTGCCAGCAGTGAGGGTCGGGTTCGGAATGAGCAGTTCTTC.